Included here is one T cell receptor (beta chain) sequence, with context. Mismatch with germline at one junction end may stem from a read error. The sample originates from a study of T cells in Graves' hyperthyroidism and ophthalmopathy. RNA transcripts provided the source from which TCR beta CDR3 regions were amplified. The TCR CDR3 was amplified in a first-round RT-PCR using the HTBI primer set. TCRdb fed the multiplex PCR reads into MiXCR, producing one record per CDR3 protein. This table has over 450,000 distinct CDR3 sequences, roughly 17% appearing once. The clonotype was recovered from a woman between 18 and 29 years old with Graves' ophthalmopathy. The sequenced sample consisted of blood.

The CDR3 sequence: CASSDPETGYNEQFF. Here the CDR3 DNA reads TGTGCCAGCAGTGACCCAGAGACGGGATACAACGAGCAGTTCTTC. The chain carries TRBV2 and TRBJ2-1; D possibly corresponds to TRBD2 (5 bases). This CDR3 region has 15 residues. Per the germline V gene, CDR1 is SNHLY and CDR2 is FYNNEI.